This TCR beta chain was captured in a study of T cell changes during pregnancy in multiple sclerosis. The V end was cut by 3 bases, the J end by 6 bases, with 6 bases between. The germline gives CDR1 SGHNT, CDR2 YYREEE (reference sequence). This CDR3 is 12 amino acids long. Profiled with immunoSEQ multiplex PCR; TCRdb holds only in-frame clones, not every one. Of some 90,000 clones in the sample, 92% were seen once. The gene calls are TRBV5-4 and TRBJ2-2, with D unresolved. Source: peripheral blood, taken in the first trimester of pregnancy. This sequence originates from a female donor with multiple sclerosis, enrolled in a pregnancy study. In nucleotides, the CDR3 is TGTGCCAGCAGCTCCGGTGCCGGGGAGCTGTTTTTT. Translation gives CASSSGAGELFF.